The 22 T cell receptor beta chains given below trace back to one sample, sequenced in a study of blood T cells in healthy people across ages. A J-beta primer mix and a sample-barcoded 5' primer were used in a second PCR of about 7 to 11 cycles. A single record per CDR3 protein comes from TCRdb applying MiXCR to the 5' RACE reads. In the table there are more than 1,400,000 distinct CDR3 sequences, 42% of which are singletons. The specimen sequenced was blood. Source of these receptors: a woman younger than 30 in good health.

The chain joins TRBV7-2 to TRBJ2-3; TRBD1 is a possible D gene (6 bases). The length of the CDR3 is 14 residues. Looked up from germline, CDR1 is SGHTA and CDR2 is FQGNSA. V was cut by 4 bases and J by 2 bases, with 10 bases left in between. This CDR3 reads CASSWDIYTDTQYF. Here the CDR3 DNA reads TGTGCCAGCAGCTGGGACATATACACAGATACGCAGTATTTT. The full variable domain, rest sourced from reference TRBV7-2 and TRBJ2-3, is GAGVSQSPSNKVTEKGKDVELRCDPISGHTALYWYRQSLGQGLEFLIYFQGNSAPDKSGLPSDRFSAERTGGSVSTLTIQRTQQEDSAVYLCASSWDIYTDTQYFGPGTRLTVL.

A few counts support this clonotype. The genes are TRBV20-1 and TRBJ1-2; 8 bases match TRBD1. Germline V gene data show CDR1 as DFQATT and CDR2 as SNEGSKA (reference sequence). CDR3 length: 19 amino acids. With V trimmed by 6 bases and J by 7 bases, 28 bases remained unmatched. The CDR3 nucleotides are TGCAGTGCCTTCCCTACCCTTATCCAACCCGACAGGGGACCTCGTGGCTACACCTTC. Translating gives CSAFPTLIQPDRGPRGYTF.

There are a few counts of this clonotype. This sequence joins TRBV5-5 and TRBJ2-3; D might be TRBD1 (5 bases). The V gene's germline CDR1 is SGHKS and CDR2 YYEKEE (reference sequence). The CDR3 length is 14 residues. V gave up 4 bases and J gave up 1 base, with 10 bases separating them. The CDR3 DNA is TGTGCCAGCAGCGGCAAAGGGGGCACAGATACGCAGTATTTT. Translation: CASSGKGGTDTQYF.

V usage is TRBV6-5 and J usage is TRBJ2-3; possibly TRBD1 for D (6 bases). V lost 10 bases, J lost 3 bases, and 14 bases lay in between. Germline CDR1 and CDR2: MNHEY and SVGAGI. This CDR3 spans 13 amino acids. The CDR3 nucleotides are TGTGCCACCCGACAGGAGACTACAGATACGCAGTATTTT. As protein: CATRQETTDTQYF.

This clonotype was seen more than once but under ten times. The gene calls are TRBV30 and TRBJ2-1; D is possibly TRBD1 (5 bases). Trimming pared 8 bases from V and 6 bases from J, leaving 11 bases between. The CDR3 spans 11 residues. CDR1 is GTSNPN and CDR2 is SVGIG in the germline V gene (reference sequence). CDR3 in DNA: TGTGCCGGGGCTGTCAGCAATGAGCAGTTCTTC. Protein product: CAGAVSNEQFF.

This chain connects TRBV4-1 to TRBJ1-2; 10 bases fit TRBD1. The CDR3 covers 14 residues. Unmatched junction bases numbered 2, after V lost 3 bases and J lost 4 bases. Germline V gives CDR1 MGHRA, CDR2 YSYEKL. CDR3 DNA: TGCGCCAGCAGCCAGAGGACAGGGGGCTATGGCTACACCTTC. Translating it yields CASSQRTGGYGYTF.

This clonotype was picked up a small number of times. The CDR3, as DNA: TGTGCCAGCAGTGGAGGGGCGGGTCAGCCCCAGCATTTT. Protein: CASSGGAGQPQHF. The gene calls are TRBV6-1 and TRBJ1-5; the D gene is possibly TRBD1 (5 bases). CDR3 size: 13 residues. The germline V gene has CDR1 MNHNS and CDR2 SASEGT. Trimming pared 4 bases from V and 6 bases from J, leaving 10 bases between.

This clonotype was seen only a few times. This chain links TRBV4-2 with TRBJ2-7; 15 nucleotides match TRBD2. Germline-derived CDR1 and CDR2 are LGHNA and YNFKEQ. The length of the CDR3 is 18 residues. V shed 1 base and J 7 bases; nucleotides not matched to a gene: 11. The CDR3 DNA is TGTGCCAGCAGCCAAGTTGGGACTAGCGGGAGGCATTACAATGAGCAGTACTTC. This encodes CASSQVGTSGRHYNEQYF.

The rearrangement joins TRBV29-1 to TRBJ2-5; 9 bases align to TRBD2. This CDR3 is 13 amino acids long. V was clipped by 1 base and J by 13 bases; unmatched bases: 10. CDR1 is SQVTM, CDR2 ANQGSEA, per germline. The CDR3 nucleotides read TGCAGCGTTGAAGTGGGGTTAGCGGGAGCTGGGTACTTC. Protein sequence: CSVEVGLAGAGYF. Full variable domain (rest looked up from reference TRBV29-1 and TRBJ2-5): SAVISQKPSRDICQRGTSLTIQCQVDSQVTMMFWYRQQPGQSLTLIATANQGSEATYESGFVIDKFPISRPNLTFSTLTVSNMSPEDSSIYLCSVEVGLAGAGYFGPGTRLLVL.

Regarding this clonotype: This sequence may be a read error, since a much larger clone differs from it by one base. This sequence joins TRBV4-1 and TRBJ2-1; D may be TRBD1 (5 bases). Germline lookup yields CDR1 MGHRA and CDR2 YSYEKL. The CDR3 length is 15 residues. V dropped 4 bases and J dropped 10 bases, with 20 bases sitting between them. The DNA of the CDR3 is TGCGCCAGCAGCCCTCCGACCCCAGGGTCCTACGAGCAGTTCTTC. Protein product: CASSPPTPGSYEQFF.

This sequence joins TRBV6-1 and TRBJ2-3; 7 bases align to TRBD1. Unmatched junction bases numbered 12, after V lost 7 bases and J lost 2 bases. From germline, CDR1 is MNHNS and CDR2 SASEGT. The CDR3 has 16 residues. The CDR3 coding sequence is TGTGCCAGCACCCTGACCCCGGGACAGTCCACAGATACGCAGTATTTT. Translation: CASTLTPGQSTDTQYF.

This chain joins TRBV5-1 and TRBJ2-1, with D tentatively TRBD1 (6 bases). V was trimmed by 2 bases and J by 6 bases, leaving 15 bases between them. The CDR3 consists of 15 residues. Germline V gene lookup returns CDR1 SGHRS and CDR2 YFSETQ. CDR3: CASSLSGAGVNEQFF. Written as DNA, the CDR3 is TGCGCCAGCAGCTTATCCGGGGCAGGGGTCAATGAGCAGTTCTTC.

The chain joins TRBV4-1 to TRBJ2-3; D remains ambiguous. V gave up 0 bases and J gave up 1 base, with 8 bases separating them. This CDR3 contains 15 residues. Germline assignment: CDR1 MGHRA and CDR2 YSYEKL. CDR3 sequence reads: CASSQEVQGTDTQYF. CDR3 sequence (DNA): TGCGCCAGCAGCCAAGAAGTCCAGGGCACAGATACGCAGTATTTT.

This clonotype was seen a handful of times. Here the CDR3 DNA reads TGTGCCACCAGTGATTCCCAGGGGGTGACTGAGACCCAGTACTTC. It translates to CATSDSQGVTETQYF. The chain carries TRBV24-1 and TRBJ2-5; TRBD1 agrees at 7 bases. Per germline, CDR1 KGHDR and CDR2 SFDVKD. V shed 2 bases and J 5 bases; nucleotides not matched to a gene: 7. This CDR3 has 15 residues.

This chain uses TRBV5-5 with TRBJ2-3, with D tentatively TRBD1 (6 bases). Looked up from germline, CDR1 is SGHKS and CDR2 is YYEKEE (reference sequence). The CDR3 loop spans 15 amino acids. Trimming took 5 bases from V and 0 from J, leaving 13 bases between them. The CDR3 DNA follows: TGTGCCAGCAGTTGGGGGACAAGTAGCACAGATACGCAGTATTTT. The encoded protein is CASSWGTSSTDTQYF.

The V and J genes are TRBV11-2 and TRBJ2-5; D is perhaps TRBD1 or TRBD2 (5 bases each). The CDR3 runs to 15 residues. V shed 5 bases and J shed 11 bases, with 24 bases lying between them. CDR1 is SGHAT, CDR2 FQNNGV, per germline. The CDR3 DNA follows: TGTGCCAGCAGCCCCATTAGGGGTGAGGGCAATGAGCAGTACTTC. Translation: CASSPIRGEGNEQYF.

This chain uses TRBV6-5 with TRBJ1-6; 11 nucleotides line up with TRBD1. V was pared by 5 bases and J by 9 bases, with 6 bases of the junction left unmatched. Looked up from germline, CDR1 is MNHEY and CDR2 is SVGAGI. The CDR3 length is 15 residues. CDR3 DNA: TGTGCCAGCAGTGACCGGACAGGGGGCAGTTCACCCCTCCACTTT. It encodes CASSDRTGGSSPLHF.

This chain uses TRBV20-1 with TRBJ1-3, with D unclear. The ends were cut back, 0 bases at V and 0 bases at J, with 6 bases in the middle. The CDR3 is made up of 14 amino acids. Per the germline V gene, CDR1 is DFQATT and CDR2 is SNEGSKA (reference sequence). The CDR3 bases are TGCAGTGCTAGAGATGAGGGCTCTGGAAACACCATATATTTT. This sequence encodes CSARDEGSGNTIYF.

The chain employs TRBV7-2 and TRBJ2-1; the D is unclear. The DNA end lines up better with TRBJ2-7; the J call may be wrong. CDR1 and CDR2 from the germline V gene are SGHTA and FQGNSA. The CDR3 covers 15 residues. CDR3 DNA: TGTGCCAGCAGCCTCGCGCCCACCTCCTACAATGAGCAGTACTTC. Translation gives CASSLAPTSYNEQYF.

The J gene is TRBJ2-1, the V gene TRBV7-6; a weak D match, TRBD2 (6 bases). CDR3 size: 13 residues. Germline values: CDR1 SGHVS, CDR2 FNYEAQ. V dropped 1 base and J dropped 10 bases, with 11 bases sitting between them. CDR3 sequence (DNA): TGTGCCAGCAGCTTAGATGAGGACTACGAGCAGTTCTTC. Protein product: CASSLDEDYEQFF.

The sample holds many counts of this clonotype. This sequence joins TRBV10-1 and TRBJ2-3, with D perhaps TRBD2 (7 bases). Per the germline V gene, CDR1 is WNHNN and CDR2 is SYGVQD (reference sequence). The CDR3 runs to 14 residues. V was trimmed by 5 bases and J by 3 bases, leaving 12 bases between them. The CDR3 sequence: CASSRGANTDTQYF. CDR3 in DNA: TGCGCCAGCAGTCGGGGGGCGAATACAGATACGCAGTATTTT.

The CDR3 protein is CASSPRRAPYNEQFF. CDR3 nucleotides: TGTGCCAGCAGCCCCCGGCGGGCCCCCTACAATGAGCAGTTCTTC. The V gene is TRBV5-6, the J gene TRBJ2-1; possible D gene TRBD2, 5 bases. This CDR3 contains 15 residues. V lost 4 bases, J lost 2 bases, and 13 bases lay in between. Per germline, CDR1 SGHDT and CDR2 YYEEEE.